This TCR beta chain appears in the sequencing data of a study of T cell responses to AZD1222 COVID-19 vaccine. General study points: White British donors predominated, females outnumbered males, and clonal diversity was possibly underestimated. The study found Spike-specific TCR breadth and depth rose after two AZD1222 doses. Nearly half of unique spike-specific TCRs reportedly avoided B.1.351 and B.1.1.7 mutated regions. Seropositivity was recorded at baseline in only a handful of AZD1222 recipients.

TCRdb's copy holds only in-frame clones and misses some; the assay was immunoSEQ multiplex PCR. The top ten clones hold 2.4% of a sample with 90,000 to 150,000 clones, roughly nine tenths of them seen once. In the case of this clone: As yet, its antigen is unknown.

This receptor was taken from an adult in good health. The sequencing used peripheral blood, collected on day 0 of AZD1222 vaccination.

Written as DNA, the CDR3 is TGCGCCAGCAGCTTTGACGGGGACTATGGCTACACCTTC. Protein sequence: CASSFDGDYGYTF. The chain employs TRBV5-1 and TRBJ1-2; D is uncertain. V was trimmed by 2 bases and J by 3 bases, leaving 8 bases between them. The CDR3 sequence is 13 residues long. Germline V gives CDR1 SGHRS, CDR2 YFSETQ.